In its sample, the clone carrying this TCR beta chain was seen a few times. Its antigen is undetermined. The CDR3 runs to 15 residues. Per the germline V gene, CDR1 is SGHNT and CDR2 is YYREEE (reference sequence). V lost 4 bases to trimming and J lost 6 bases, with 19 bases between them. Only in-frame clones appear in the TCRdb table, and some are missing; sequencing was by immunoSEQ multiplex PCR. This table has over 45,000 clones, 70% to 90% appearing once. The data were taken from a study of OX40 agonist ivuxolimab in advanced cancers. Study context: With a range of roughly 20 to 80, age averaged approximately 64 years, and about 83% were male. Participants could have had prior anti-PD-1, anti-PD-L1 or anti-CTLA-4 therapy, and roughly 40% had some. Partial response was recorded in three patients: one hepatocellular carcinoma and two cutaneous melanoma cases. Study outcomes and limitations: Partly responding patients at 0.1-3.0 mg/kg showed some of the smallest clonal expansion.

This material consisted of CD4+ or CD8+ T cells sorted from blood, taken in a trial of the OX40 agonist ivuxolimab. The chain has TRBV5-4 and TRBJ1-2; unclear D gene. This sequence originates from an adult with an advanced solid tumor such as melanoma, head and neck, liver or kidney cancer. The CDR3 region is CASSATRNRVNGYTF. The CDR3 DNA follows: TGTGCCAGCAGCGCCACAAGGAATCGCGTTAATGGCTACACCTTC.